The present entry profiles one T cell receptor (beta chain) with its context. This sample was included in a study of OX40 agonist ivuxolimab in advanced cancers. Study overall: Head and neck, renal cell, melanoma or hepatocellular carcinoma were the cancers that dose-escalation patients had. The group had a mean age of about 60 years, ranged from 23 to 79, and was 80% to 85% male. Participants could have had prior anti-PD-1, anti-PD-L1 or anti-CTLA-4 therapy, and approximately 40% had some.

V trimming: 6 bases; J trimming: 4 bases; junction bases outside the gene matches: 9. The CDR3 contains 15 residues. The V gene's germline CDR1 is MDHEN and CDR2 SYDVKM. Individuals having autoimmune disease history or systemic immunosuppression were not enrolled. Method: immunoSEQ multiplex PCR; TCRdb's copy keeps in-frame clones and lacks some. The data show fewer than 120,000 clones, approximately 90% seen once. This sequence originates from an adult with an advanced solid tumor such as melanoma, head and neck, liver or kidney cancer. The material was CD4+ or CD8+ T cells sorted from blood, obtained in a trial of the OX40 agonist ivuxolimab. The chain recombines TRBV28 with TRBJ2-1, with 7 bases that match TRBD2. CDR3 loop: CASSLREGNYNEQFF. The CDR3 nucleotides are TGTGCCAGCAGCCTAAGGGAGGGGAATTACAATGAGCAGTTCTTC.